The 23 T cell receptor beta chains below come from one sample, sequenced in a study (TCRdb year 2016). Libraries were prepared through RT-PCR. TCRdb names Illumina MiSeq as the instrument used. TCRdb applied fastp at Q25 and MiXCR to the public reads, then kept only in-frame beta chains. Identical CDR3 protein sequences are pooled into one entry, listed with their most common genes and DNA. A total of hundreds of thousands of distinct CDR3 sequences appear in this sample, more than 13% of them only once. Of the sample, just over 3.5% falls within the top ten clones. The sequenced material came from memory CD4+ T cells from blood. The receptors shown here come from a female donor in good health, serving as a healthy control.

J is TRBJ2-2 and V is TRBV7-8, with D possibly being TRBD2 (6 bases). Trimming pared 5 bases from V and 6 bases from J, leaving 22 bases between. This CDR3 comprises 17 residues. The germline gives CDR1 SGHVS, CDR2 FQNEAQ. For the CDR3, the DNA is TGTGCCAGCAGCAGAAGCTTGGCGGGGATTGTTCCCGGGGAGCTGTTTTTT. Translation: CASSRSLAGIVPGELFF.

This clonotype was counted at least ten times. The chain couples TRBV4-2 to TRBJ1-2, with 8 bases that match TRBD1. The CDR3 runs to 17 residues. Losses at the gene ends were 0 bases for V and 7 bases for J; bases not matched to a gene: 13. From germline, CDR1 is LGHNA and CDR2 YNFKEQ. As DNA, the CDR3 is TGTGCCAGCAGCCAAGATCGGGGGCGGACAGGGAACATTGGCTACACCTTC. Its protein is CASSQDRGRTGNIGYTF.

The chain joins TRBV9 to TRBJ2-3; 8 positions match TRBD2. V trimming: 1 base; J trimming: 3 bases; junction bases outside the gene matches: 4. This CDR3 has 15 amino acids. Germline-derived CDR1 and CDR2 are SGDLS and YYNGEE. CDR3 region: CASSVTGGPTDTQYF. CDR3 sequence (DNA): TGTGCCAGCAGCGTAACGGGGGGGCCAACAGATACGCAGTATTTT.

This clonotype has only a few counts. The chain employs TRBV11-1 and TRBJ1-3, with a possible D match to TRBD1 (6 bases). From germline, CDR1 is SGHAT and CDR2 FQDESV (reference sequence). The CDR3 loop spans 14 amino acids. V was shortened by 4 bases and J by 1 base, with 8 bases between the two germline ends. CDR3 region: CASSWTDSGNTIYF. The CDR3 DNA reads as TGTGCCAGCAGCTGGACAGATTCTGGAAACACCATATATTTT.

The chain has TRBV29-1 and TRBJ1-1, with TRBD1 matching 7 bases. Germline assignment: CDR1 SQVTM and CDR2 ANQGSEA. The CDR3 runs to 12 residues. Trimming at V came to 7 bases and at J to 5 bases, leaving 7 bases not matched to a gene. DNA for the CDR3: TGCAGCGCCACGACAGGGAGGACTGAAGCTTTCTTT. This sequence encodes CSATTGRTEAFF.

This clonotype has a handful of counts. The rearrangement uses TRBV20-1 and TRBJ2-7; 7 nucleotides match TRBD2. V lost 5 bases to trimming and J lost 3 bases; unmatched junction nucleotides: 10. Looked up from germline, CDR1 is DFQATT and CDR2 is SNEGSKA (reference sequence). This CDR3 spans 14 amino acids. CDR3 in amino acids: CSASLADNFYEQYF. The CDR3 region has the DNA TGCAGTGCTTCTCTAGCGGACAATTTCTACGAGCAGTACTTC.

This clonotype was seen more than once but under ten times. This chain joins TRBV12-3 or TRBV12-4 and TRBJ1-2; 10 bases are a match to TRBD1. This CDR3 spans 14 amino acids. Trimming removed 5 bases from V and 3 bases from J; junction bases left unmatched: 3. CDR3 amino acids: CASSRTGGDYGYTF. In DNA, the CDR3 is TGTGCCAGCAGTCGGACAGGGGGGGACTATGGCTACACCTTC.

V is TRBV20-1 and J is TRBJ2-1, with D unclear. Germline lookup yields CDR1 DFQATT and CDR2 SNEGSKA (reference sequence). The CDR3 extends over 12 amino acids. Trimming cost V 5 bases and J 4 bases, with 9 bases left between them. The CDR3 is CSAYSEYNEQFF. Written as DNA, the CDR3 is TGCAGTGCTTACTCGGAATACAATGAGCAGTTCTTC.

The chain is built from TRBV6-5 and TRBJ2-7, with D possibly TRBD1 on 6 matching bases. Trimming stripped 5 bases from V and 9 bases from J, with 26 bases between. The CDR3 contains 16 residues. The germline CDR1 and CDR2 sequences are MNHEY and SVGAGI. CDR3 bases: TGTGCCAGCAGTGATCGGGGTAGGGGCTCCCAAGGGGGGCAGTACTTC. Translated: CASSDRGRGSQGGQYF.

A few counts support this clonotype. The gene calls are TRBV20-1 and TRBJ2-2; 9 nucleotides match TRBD1. Germline V CDR1 and CDR2: DFQATT, SNEGSKA (reference sequence). J gave up 8 bases and V 2 bases, and 9 bases lay outside the gene matches. The CDR3 spans 15 residues. CDR3 residues: CSARPTGTGSGELFF. The CDR3 DNA is TGCAGTGCTAGACCGACCGGGACAGGGAGTGGGGAGCTGTTTTTT.

This clonotype was observed a few times. V is TRBV5-6 and J is TRBJ2-1; a possible D gene is TRBD2 (6 bases). Germline V gene lookup returns CDR1 SGHDT and CDR2 YYEEEE. The CDR3 is made up of 15 amino acids. V lost 0 bases and J lost 6, with 13 bases in between. The CDR3 DNA follows: TGTGCCAGCAGCTTGGTACTTGGGGGAGGCAATGAGCAGTTCTTC. Translated: CASSLVLGGGNEQFF.

In this sample, this clonotype turned up a few times. The CDR3 DNA reads as TGTGCCAGCAGCACAAGTGGGGGGGAACAGCCCCAGCATTTT. It encodes CASSTSGGEQPQHF. The V gene is TRBV7-9, the J gene TRBJ1-5, with D perhaps matching TRBD1 (5 bases). This CDR3 spans 14 amino acids. V shed 5 bases and J shed 7 bases, with 15 bases lying between them. The germline V gene encodes CDR1 SEHNR and CDR2 FQNEAQ (reference sequence).

The chain employs TRBV7-2 and TRBJ1-1; TRBD1 aligns across 7 bases. The V gene's germline CDR1 is SGHTA and CDR2 FQGNSA. With V trimmed by 5 bases and J by 4 bases, 4 bases remained unmatched. This CDR3 is built from 13 residues. The chain's CDR3 is CASSVRDSTEAFF. CDR3 DNA: TGTGCCAGCAGCGTCCGGGACAGCACTGAAGCTTTCTTT.

The chain carries TRBV11-2 and TRBJ2-4, with D possibly being TRBD1 or TRBD2 (5 bases each). This CDR3 has 16 residues. Germline V CDR1 and CDR2: SGHAT, FQNNGV. Trimming shortened V by 1 base and J by 3 bases, and 13 bases separated the two germline ends. The CDR3 reads CASSLGPQGVKNIQYF. The CDR3 DNA reads TGTGCCAGCAGCTTAGGTCCGCAGGGAGTCAAAAACATTCAGTACTTC.

The chain carries TRBV11-2 and TRBJ1-2; 7 nucleotides match TRBD1. The J segment lost 0 bases and the V segment lost 6 bases, leaving 4 bases of the junction unmatched. This CDR3 region has 14 residues. Germline V gene lookup returns CDR1 SGHAT and CDR2 FQNNGV. As DNA, the CDR3 is TGTGCCAGCAGTCGGGACAGCGCTAACTATGGCTACACCTTC. Protein: CASSRDSANYGYTF.

This clonotype was seen a handful of times. The chain couples TRBV7-2 to TRBJ1-5; perhaps TRBD1 as D (6 bases). The CDR3 covers 14 residues. V was pared by 5 bases and J by 7 bases, with 15 bases between. CDR1 is SGHTA, CDR2 FQGNSA, per germline. CDR3 region: CASSKEQGGQPQHF. CDR3 DNA sequence: TGTGCCAGCAGCAAAGAACAGGGCGGGCAGCCCCAGCATTTT.

At least ten counts were recorded for this clonotype. The gene calls are TRBV4-3 and TRBJ1-5, with D possibly matching TRBD1 (5 bases). The CDR3 runs to 15 residues. Germline V gene lookup returns CDR1 LGHNA and CDR2 YSLEER. V lost 0 bases to trimming and J lost 6 bases, with 12 bases between them. CDR3 in DNA: TGCGCCAGCAGCCAAGATCTTATTGGGGGTCAGCCCCAGCATTTT. Its protein product is CASSQDLIGGQPQHF.

In its sample, this clonotype was seen many times. The rearrangement links TRBV4-3 to TRBJ1-1, with 10 bases lining up with TRBD1. The CDR3 spans 20 residues. CDR1 and CDR2 (germline): LGHNA, YSLEER. V trimming: 0 bases; J trimming: 4 bases; junction bases outside the gene matches: 17. The CDR3 sequence is CASSQERGDRGHSVGTEAFF. Written as DNA, the CDR3 is TGCGCCAGCAGCCAAGAACGGGGGGACAGGGGACACTCCGTAGGCACTGAAGCTTTCTTT.

The chain uses TRBV6-2 or TRBV6-3 and TRBJ1-2; D is undetermined. The germline gives CDR1 MNHEY, CDR2 SVGEGT. This CDR3 is 13 amino acids long. The V and J ends lost 8 bases and 4 bases respectively, with 14 bases between them. In DNA form, the CDR3 reads TGTGCCAGCGGACCAGTCGCGGGCTATGGCTACACCTTC. This codes for CASGPVAGYGYTF.

Comment on this clonotype: At one end, the junction sequence differs from germline, possibly due to a read error. This sequence joins TRBV7-2 and TRBJ1-1; the D gene is possibly TRBD1 (6 bases). Germline loops: CDR1 SGHTA, CDR2 FQGNSA. This CDR3 spans 13 amino acids. The CDR3 loop reads CASSHTGTPGDVF. In nucleotides, the CDR3 is TGTGCCAGCAGCCACACCGGGACACCAGGAGACGTGTTT.

This clonotype occurred many times. This chain links TRBV10-3 with TRBJ1-6; tentatively, D is TRBD1 (5 bases). CDR3 length: 15 residues. Between the trimmed V and J ends, which lost 0 bases and 6 bases, there was a span of 9 bases. CDR1 and CDR2 from the germline V gene are ENHRY and SYGVKD. As DNA, the CDR3 is TGTGCCATCAGTGAGTCTAACAGGAGTAATTCACCCCTCCACTTT. This encodes CAISESNRSNSPLHF.

This clonotype showed up just a few times. This sequence joins TRBV20-1 and TRBJ2-1; 10 bases are shared with TRBD2. Germline CDR1 reads DFQATT; CDR2 reads SNEGSKA (reference sequence). The CDR3 is made up of 17 amino acids. J gave up 9 bases and V 6 bases, and 20 bases lay outside the gene matches. The CDR3 DNA follows: TGCAGTGCCCGAGGGGCCCTGTTAGCGGGAGGTTTTCGTGAGCAGTTCTTC. Protein: CSARGALLAGGFREQFF.

A word on this clonotype: A much larger clone lies one base from this, so it may be a read error. The CDR3 DNA reads TGCGCCAGCAGCTTGAGGCTAGCGGGAGGCAACAATGAGCAGTACTTC. Translated: CASSLRLAGGNNEQYF. J is TRBJ2-5 and V is TRBV5-1; 11 positions agree with TRBD2. Losses at the gene ends were 1 base for V and 11 bases for J; bases not matched to a gene: 13. In germline, CDR1 is SGHRS, CDR2 YFSETQ. The CDR3 is made up of 16 amino acids.